The clone carrying this T cell receptor (beta chain) occurred a few times. Its target is not known. This CDR3 has 15 residues. Per the germline V gene, CDR1 is SGHRS and CDR2 is YFSETQ. V gave up 1 base and J gave up 5 bases, with 13 bases separating them. This sample is drawn from a study of T cells after yellow fever vaccination. Study-wide background: Where fractions had low cell numbers, libraries were prepared from them with the SMART-Seq v4 Ultra Low Input RNA kit. General study findings and limits: Faster peaking, at day 5 versus 15, marked a secondary response that was weaker. Reappearing after the booster were most of the clones from primary vaccination (about 96% CD4, about 88% CD8).

5'RACE template switching added a universal primer site and UMIs to TCR cDNA. In TCRdb, the 5' RACE reads were re-called with MiXCR into one record per CDR3 protein. The data contain around 500,000 distinct CDR3 sequences, less than 25% of them singletons. The sequence derives from a young man who received the YFV17D yellow fever vaccine. This chain uses TRBV5-1 with TRBJ2-1; possibly TRBD1 for D (5 bases). Here the sequenced sample was PBMCs, taken about 21 days after the first yellow fever vaccination. The CDR3 loop reads CASSLSQGWDNEQFF. CDR3 DNA: TGCGCCAGCAGCTTGAGCCAGGGTTGGGACAATGAGCAGTTCTTC.